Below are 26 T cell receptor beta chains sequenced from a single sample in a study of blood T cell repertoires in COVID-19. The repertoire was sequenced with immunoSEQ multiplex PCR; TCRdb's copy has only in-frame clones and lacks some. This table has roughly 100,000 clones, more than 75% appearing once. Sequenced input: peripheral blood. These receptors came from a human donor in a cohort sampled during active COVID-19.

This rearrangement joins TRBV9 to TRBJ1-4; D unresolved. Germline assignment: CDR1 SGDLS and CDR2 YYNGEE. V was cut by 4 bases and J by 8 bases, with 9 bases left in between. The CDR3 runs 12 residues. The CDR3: CASSSLEEKLFF. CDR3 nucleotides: TGTGCCAGCAGCTCCCTGGAGGAAAAACTGTTTTTT.

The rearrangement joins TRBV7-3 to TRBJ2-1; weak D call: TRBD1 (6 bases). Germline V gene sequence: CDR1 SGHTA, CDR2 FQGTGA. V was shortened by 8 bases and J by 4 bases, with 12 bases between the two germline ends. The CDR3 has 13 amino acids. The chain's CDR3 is CASGSGAYNEQFF. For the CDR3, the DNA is TGTGCCAGCGGGTCAGGGGCTTACAATGAGCAGTTCTTC. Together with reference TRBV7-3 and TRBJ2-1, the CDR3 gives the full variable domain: GAGVSQTPSNKVTEKGKYVELRCDPISGHTALYWYRQSLGQGPEFLIYFQGTGAADDSGLPNDRFFAVRPEGSVSTLKIQRTERGDSAVYLCASGSGAYNEQFFGPGTRLTVL.

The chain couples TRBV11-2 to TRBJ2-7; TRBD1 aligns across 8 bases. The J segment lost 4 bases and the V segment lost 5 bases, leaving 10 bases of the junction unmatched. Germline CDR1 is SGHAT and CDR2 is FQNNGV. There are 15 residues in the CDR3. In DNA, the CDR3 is TGTGCCAGCAGCCCCGGACAGGGAGTCTATTACGAGCAGTACTTC. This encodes CASSPGQGVYYEQYF. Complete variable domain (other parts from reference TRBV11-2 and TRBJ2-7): EAGVAQSPRYKIIEKRQSVAFWCNPISGHATLYWYQQILGQGPKLLIQFQNNGVVDDSQLPKDRFSAERLKGVDSTLKIQPAKLEDSAVYLCASSPGQGVYYEQYFGPGTRLTVT.

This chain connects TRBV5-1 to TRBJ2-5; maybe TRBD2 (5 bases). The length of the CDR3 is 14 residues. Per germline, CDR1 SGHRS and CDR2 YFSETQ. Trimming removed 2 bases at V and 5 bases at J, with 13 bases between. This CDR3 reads CASSFERPFETQYF. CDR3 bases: TGCGCCAGCAGCTTTGAGCGGCCCTTCGAGACCCAGTACTTC.

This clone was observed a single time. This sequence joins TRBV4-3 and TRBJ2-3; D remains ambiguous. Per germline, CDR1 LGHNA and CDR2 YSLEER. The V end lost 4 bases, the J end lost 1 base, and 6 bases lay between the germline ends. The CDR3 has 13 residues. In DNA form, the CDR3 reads TGCGCCAGCAGCCTACGGGGCACAGATACGCAGTATTTT. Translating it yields CASSLRGTDTQYF.

The CDR3 DNA reads TGTGCCAGCAGCCGGGAGGTAGACCGCACAGATACGCAGTATTTT. Translating it yields CASSREVDRTDTQYF. V is TRBV4-2 and J is TRBJ2-3; D may be TRBD2 (6 bases). The CDR3 runs 15 residues. Deletions cut 4 bases from V and 1 base from J, with 12 bases between. CDR1 and CDR2 from the germline V gene are LGHNA and YNFKEQ.

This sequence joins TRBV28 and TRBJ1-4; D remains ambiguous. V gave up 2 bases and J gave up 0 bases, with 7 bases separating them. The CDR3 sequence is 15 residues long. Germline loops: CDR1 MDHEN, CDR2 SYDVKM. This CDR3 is CASSLISATNEKLFF. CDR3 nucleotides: TGTGCCAGCAGTTTAATCTCAGCAACTAATGAAAAACTGTTTTTT.

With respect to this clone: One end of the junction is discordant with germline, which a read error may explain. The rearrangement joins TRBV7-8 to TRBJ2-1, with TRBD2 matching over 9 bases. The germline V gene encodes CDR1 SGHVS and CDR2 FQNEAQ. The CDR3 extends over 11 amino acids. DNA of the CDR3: TGTGCCAGCAGCACGGGACTAGCTGCAGTCTTC. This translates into CASSTGLAAVF. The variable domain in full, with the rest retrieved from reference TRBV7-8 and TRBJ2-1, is GAGVSQSPRYKVAKRGQDVALRCDPISGHVSLFWYQQALGQGPEFLTYFQNEAQLDKSGLPSDRFFAERPEGSVSTLKIQRTQQEDSAVYLCASSTGLAAVFGPGTRLTVL.

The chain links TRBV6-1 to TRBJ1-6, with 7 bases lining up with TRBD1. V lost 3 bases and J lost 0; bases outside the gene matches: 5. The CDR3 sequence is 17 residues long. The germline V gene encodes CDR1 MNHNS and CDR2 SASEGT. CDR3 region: CASSDPQGSSYNSPLHF. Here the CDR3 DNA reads TGTGCCAGCAGTGACCCACAGGGGAGCTCCTATAATTCACCCCTCCACTTT.

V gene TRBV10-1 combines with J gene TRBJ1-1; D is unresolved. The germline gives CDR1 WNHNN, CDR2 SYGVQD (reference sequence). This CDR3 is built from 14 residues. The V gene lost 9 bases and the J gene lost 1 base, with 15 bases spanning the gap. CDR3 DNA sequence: TGCGCCAGAAGGAGCCACTTAGGGAACACTGAAGCTTTCTTT. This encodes CARRSHLGNTEAFF.

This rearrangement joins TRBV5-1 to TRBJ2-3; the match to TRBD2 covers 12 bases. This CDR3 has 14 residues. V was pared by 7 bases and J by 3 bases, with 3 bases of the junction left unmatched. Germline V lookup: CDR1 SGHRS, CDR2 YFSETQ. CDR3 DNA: TGCGCCAGCCTAGCGGGGGGGCCGACAGATACGCAGTATTTT. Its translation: CASLAGGPTDTQYF.

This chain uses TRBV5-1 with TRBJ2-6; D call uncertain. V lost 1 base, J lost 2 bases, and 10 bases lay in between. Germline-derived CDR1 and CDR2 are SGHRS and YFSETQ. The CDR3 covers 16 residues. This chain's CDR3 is CASSLRLGAGANVLTF. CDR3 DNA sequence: TGCGCCAGCAGCTTGAGGCTAGGTGCTGGGGCCAACGTCCTGACTTTC.

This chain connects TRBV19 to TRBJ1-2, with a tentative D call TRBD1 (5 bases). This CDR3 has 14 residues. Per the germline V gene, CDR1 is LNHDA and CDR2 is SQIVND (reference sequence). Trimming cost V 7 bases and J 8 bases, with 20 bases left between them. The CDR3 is CASTPPPPRTGYTF. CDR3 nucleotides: TGTGCCAGTACACCACCGCCGCCCCGGACAGGCTACACCTTC.

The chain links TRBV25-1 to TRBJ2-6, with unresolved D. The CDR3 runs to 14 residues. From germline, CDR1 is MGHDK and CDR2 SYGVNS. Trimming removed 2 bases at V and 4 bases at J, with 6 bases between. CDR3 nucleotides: TGTGCCAGCAGTGAAGCGACAGGGGCCAACGTCCTGACTTTC. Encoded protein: CASSEATGANVLTF.

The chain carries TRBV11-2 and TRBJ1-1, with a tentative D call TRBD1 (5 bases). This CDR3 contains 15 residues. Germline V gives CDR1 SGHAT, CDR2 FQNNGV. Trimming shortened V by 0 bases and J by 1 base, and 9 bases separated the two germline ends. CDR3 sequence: CASSLEIGANTEAFF. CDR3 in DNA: TGTGCCAGCAGCTTAGAAATAGGGGCGAACACTGAAGCTTTCTTT. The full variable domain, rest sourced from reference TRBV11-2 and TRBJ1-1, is EAGVAQSPRYKIIEKRQSVAFWCNPISGHATLYWYQQILGQGPKLLIQFQNNGVVDDSQLPKDRFSAERLKGVDSTLKIQPAKLEDSAVYLCASSLEIGANTEAFFGQGTRLTVV.

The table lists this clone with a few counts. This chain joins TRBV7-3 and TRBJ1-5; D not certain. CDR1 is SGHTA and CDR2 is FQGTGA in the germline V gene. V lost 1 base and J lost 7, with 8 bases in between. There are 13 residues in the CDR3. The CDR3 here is CASSLSRGQPQHF. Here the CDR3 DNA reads TGTGCCAGCAGCTTAAGTCGCGGCCAGCCCCAGCATTTT.

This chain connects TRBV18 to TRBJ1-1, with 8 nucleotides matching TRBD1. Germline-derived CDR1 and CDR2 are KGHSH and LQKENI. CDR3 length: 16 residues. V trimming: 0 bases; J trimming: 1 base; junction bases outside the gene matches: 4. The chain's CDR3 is CASSPPTGGRNTEAFF. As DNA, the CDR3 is TGTGCCAGCTCACCACCCACAGGGGGAAGGAACACTGAAGCTTTCTTT.

The CDR3 here is CASSQAGGAEETQYF. In DNA form, the CDR3 reads TGTGCCAGCAGCCAAGCTGGGGGGGCCGAAGAGACCCAGTACTTC. This sequence joins TRBV4-2 and TRBJ2-5, with a weak D call TRBD2 (7 bases). Looked up from germline, CDR1 is LGHNA and CDR2 is YNFKEQ. Trimming pared 1 base from V and 3 bases from J, leaving 12 bases between. This CDR3 has 15 amino acids.

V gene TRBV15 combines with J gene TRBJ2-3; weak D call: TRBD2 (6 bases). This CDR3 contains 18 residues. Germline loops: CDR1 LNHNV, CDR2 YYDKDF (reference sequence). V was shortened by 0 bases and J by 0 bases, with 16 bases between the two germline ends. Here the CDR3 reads CATSRDPLAQTSTDTQYF. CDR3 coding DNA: TGTGCCACCAGCAGAGATCCCCTAGCGCAAACTAGCACAGATACGCAGTATTTT.

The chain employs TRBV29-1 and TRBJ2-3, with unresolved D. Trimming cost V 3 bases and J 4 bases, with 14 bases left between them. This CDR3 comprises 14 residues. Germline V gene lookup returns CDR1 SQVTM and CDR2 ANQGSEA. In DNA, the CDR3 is TGCAGCGTTGACCCGATGGGCACAGCAGATACGCAGTATTTT. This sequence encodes CSVDPMGTADTQYF.

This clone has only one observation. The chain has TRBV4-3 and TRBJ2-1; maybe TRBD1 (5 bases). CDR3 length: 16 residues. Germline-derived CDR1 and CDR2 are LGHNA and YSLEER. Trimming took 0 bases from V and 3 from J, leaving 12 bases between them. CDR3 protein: CASSQDQGSYYNEQFF. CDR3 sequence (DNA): TGCGCCAGCAGCCAAGATCAGGGCAGTTACTACAATGAGCAGTTCTTC.

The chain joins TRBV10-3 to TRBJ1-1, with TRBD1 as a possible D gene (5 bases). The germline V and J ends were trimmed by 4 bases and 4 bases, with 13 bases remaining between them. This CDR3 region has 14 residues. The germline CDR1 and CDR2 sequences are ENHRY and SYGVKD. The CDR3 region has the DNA TGTGCCATCAGTGCTGGAGGGGTCGGCACTGAAGCTTTCTTT. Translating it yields CAISAGGVGTEAFF.

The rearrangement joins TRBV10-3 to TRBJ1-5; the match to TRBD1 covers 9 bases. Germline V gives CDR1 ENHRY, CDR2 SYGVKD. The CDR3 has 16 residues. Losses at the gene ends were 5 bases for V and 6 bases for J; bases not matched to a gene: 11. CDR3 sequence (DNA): TGTGCCATCAGTCAGACAGACAGGGGGAAAGGTCAGCCCCAGCATTTT. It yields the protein CAISQTDRGKGQPQHF.

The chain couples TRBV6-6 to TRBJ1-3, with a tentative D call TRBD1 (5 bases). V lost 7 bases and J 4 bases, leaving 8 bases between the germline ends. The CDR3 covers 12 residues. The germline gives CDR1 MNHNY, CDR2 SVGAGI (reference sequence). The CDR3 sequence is CASIGAGNTIYF. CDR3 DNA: TGTGCCAGCATTGGGGCGGGAAACACCATATATTTT.

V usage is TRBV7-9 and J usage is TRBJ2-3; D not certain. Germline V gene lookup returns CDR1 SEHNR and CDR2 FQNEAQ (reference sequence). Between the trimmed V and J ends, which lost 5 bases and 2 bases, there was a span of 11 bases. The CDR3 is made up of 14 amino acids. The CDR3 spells CASSLTGSTDTQYF. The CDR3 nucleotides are TGTGCCAGCAGCCTCACCGGGTCCACAGATACGCAGTATTTT.

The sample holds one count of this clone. The CDR3 DNA is TGTGCCAGCAGTGAATCGGGGGGCTGGGGCTACACCTTC. This encodes CASSESGGWGYTF. The chain links TRBV6-1 to TRBJ1-2; a possible D gene is TRBD1 (6 bases). Trimming removed 2 bases from V and 8 bases from J, with 12 bases in between. The CDR3 has 13 residues. From germline, CDR1 is MNHNS and CDR2 SASEGT.